This T cell receptor beta chain comes out of a study of blood T cell repertoires in COVID-19. Germline-derived CDR1 and CDR2 are SGHKS and YYEKEE (reference sequence). This CDR3 has 14 residues. Trimming removed 2 bases from V and 3 bases from J, with 11 bases in between. Produced via immunoSEQ multiplex PCR; TCRdb's table is partial and in-frame only. The sample consists of about 160,000 clones, 70% to 90% of them appearing once. The V gene is TRBV5-5, the J gene TRBJ2-5; tentatively, D is TRBD1 (6 bases). This TCR was sampled from an elderly man with COVID-19, enrolled during active disease. Specimen: peripheral blood. CDR3 in amino acids: CASSLLAGEETQYF. The CDR3 bases are TGTGCCAGCAGCTTACTCGCAGGGGAAGAGACCCAGTACTTC. Looking up the rest from reference TRBV5-5 and TRBJ2-5 gives the full variable domain: DAGVTQSPTHLIKTRGQQVTLRCSPISGHKSVSWYQQVLGQGPQFIFQYYEKEERGRGNFPDRFSARQFPNYSSELNVNALLLGDSALYLCASSLLAGEETQYFGPGTRLLVL.